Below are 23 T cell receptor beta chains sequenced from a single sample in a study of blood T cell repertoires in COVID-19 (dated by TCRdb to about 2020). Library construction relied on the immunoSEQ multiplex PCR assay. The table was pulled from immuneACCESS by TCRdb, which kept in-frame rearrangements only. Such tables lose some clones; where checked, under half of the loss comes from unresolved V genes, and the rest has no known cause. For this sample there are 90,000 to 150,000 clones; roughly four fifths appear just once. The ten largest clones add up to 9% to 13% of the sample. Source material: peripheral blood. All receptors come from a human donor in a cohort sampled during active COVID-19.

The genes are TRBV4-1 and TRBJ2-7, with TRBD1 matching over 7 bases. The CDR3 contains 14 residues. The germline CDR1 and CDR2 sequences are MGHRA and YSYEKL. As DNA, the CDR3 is TGCCCCCGCAGCCGACCCGGGACAGCCTACGAGCAGTACTTC. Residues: CPRSRPGTAYEQYF.

The CDR3 sequence is CASSHGLAGSTDTQYF. In nucleotides, the CDR3 is TGTGCCAGCAGCCACGGACTAGCGGGGAGCACAGATACGCAGTATTTT. The rearrangement links TRBV3-1 (or the pseudogene TRBV3-2) to TRBJ2-3, with TRBD2 identical over 12 bases. This CDR3 region has 16 residues. Germline V CDR1 and CDR2: LGHDT, YNNKEL (reference sequence). Losses at the gene ends were 3 bases for V and 0 bases for J; bases not matched to a gene: 1.

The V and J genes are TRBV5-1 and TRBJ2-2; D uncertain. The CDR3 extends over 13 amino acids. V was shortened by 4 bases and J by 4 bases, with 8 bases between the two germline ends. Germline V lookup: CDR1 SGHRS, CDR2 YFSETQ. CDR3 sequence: CASSEDGTGELFF. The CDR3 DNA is TGCGCCAGCAGCGAGGATGGCACCGGGGAGCTGTTTTTT.

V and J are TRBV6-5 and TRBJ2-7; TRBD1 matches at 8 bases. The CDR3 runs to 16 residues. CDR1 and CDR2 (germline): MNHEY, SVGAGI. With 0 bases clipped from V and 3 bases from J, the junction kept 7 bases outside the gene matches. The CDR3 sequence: CASSYSIGGQVYEQYF. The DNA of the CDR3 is TGTGCCAGCAGTTACTCGATAGGGGGACAGGTCTACGAGCAGTACTTC.

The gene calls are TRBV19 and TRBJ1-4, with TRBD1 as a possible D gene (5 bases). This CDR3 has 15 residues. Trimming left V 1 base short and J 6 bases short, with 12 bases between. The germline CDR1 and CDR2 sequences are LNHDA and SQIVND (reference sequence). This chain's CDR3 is CASSIGGFRDEKLFF. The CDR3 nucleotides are TGTGCCAGTAGTATAGGGGGATTCAGGGATGAAAAACTGTTTTTT. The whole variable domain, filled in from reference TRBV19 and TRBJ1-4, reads DGGITQSPKYLFRKEGQNVTLSCEQNLNHDAMYWYRQDPGQGLRLIYYSQIVNDFQKGDIAEGYSVSREKKESFPLTVTSAQKNPTAFYLCASSIGGFRDEKLFFGSGTQLSVL.

The CDR3 loop is CASSPRDRAATNEKLFF. The CDR3 nucleotides read TGTGCCAGCAGTCCCCGGGACAGGGCCGCAACTAATGAAAAACTGTTTTTT. V gene TRBV27 combines with J gene TRBJ1-4, with 9 bases lining up with TRBD1. CDR3 length: 17 residues. The trim removed 5 bases at V and 0 bases at J, leaving 7 bases unmatched. Germline lookup yields CDR1 MNHEY and CDR2 SMNVEV (reference sequence).

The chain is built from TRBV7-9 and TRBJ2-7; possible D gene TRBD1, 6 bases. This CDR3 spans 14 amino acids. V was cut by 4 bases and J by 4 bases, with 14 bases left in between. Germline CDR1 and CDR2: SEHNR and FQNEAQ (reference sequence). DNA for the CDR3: TGTGCCAGCAGCTCCCCTGGACAGTTTTACGAGCAGTACTTC. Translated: CASSSPGQFYEQYF.

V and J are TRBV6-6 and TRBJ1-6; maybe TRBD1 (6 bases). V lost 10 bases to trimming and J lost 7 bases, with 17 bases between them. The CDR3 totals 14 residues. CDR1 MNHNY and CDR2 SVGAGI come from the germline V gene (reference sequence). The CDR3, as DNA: TGTGCCACCGGGGGGGGCCTAGGGAATTCACCCCTCCACTTT. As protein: CATGGGLGNSPLHF.

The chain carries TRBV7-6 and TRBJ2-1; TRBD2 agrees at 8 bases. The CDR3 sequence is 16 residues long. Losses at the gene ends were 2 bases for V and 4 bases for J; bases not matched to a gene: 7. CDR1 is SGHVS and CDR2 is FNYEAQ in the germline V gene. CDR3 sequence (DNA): TGTGCCAGCAGCTTAACGACTAGCGCCTCTTACAATGAGCAGTTCTTC. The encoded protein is CASSLTTSASYNEQFF.

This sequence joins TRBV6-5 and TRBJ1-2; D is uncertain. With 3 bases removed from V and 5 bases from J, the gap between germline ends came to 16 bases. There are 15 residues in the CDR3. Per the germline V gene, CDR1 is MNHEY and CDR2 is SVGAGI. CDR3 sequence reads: CASSYTAQPSYGYTF. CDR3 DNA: TGTGCCAGCAGTTATACAGCCCAGCCTTCTTATGGCTACACCTTC.

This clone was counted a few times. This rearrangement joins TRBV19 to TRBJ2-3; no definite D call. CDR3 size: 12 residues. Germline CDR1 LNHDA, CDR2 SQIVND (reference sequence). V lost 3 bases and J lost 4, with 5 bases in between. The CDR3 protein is CASSITPDTQYF. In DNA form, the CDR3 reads TGTGCCAGTAGTATTACACCAGATACGCAGTATTTT.

CDR3 residues: CASSGGGGAYEQYF. The CDR3 bases are TGTGCCAGTAGTGGTGGCGGGGGGGCCTACGAGCAGTACTTC. The V gene is TRBV19, the J gene TRBJ2-7; 9 bases map to TRBD2. Germline V gene data show CDR1 as LNHDA and CDR2 as SQIVND (reference sequence). Germline trimming cut 5 bases from V and 2 bases from J; bases unmatched to any gene: 4. The CDR3 covers 14 residues.

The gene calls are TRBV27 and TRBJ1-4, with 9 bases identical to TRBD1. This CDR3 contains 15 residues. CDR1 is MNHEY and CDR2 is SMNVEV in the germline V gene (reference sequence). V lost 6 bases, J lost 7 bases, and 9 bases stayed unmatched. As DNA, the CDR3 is TGTGCCAGCAGACCTCAGACAGGGGGAGGTGAAAAACTGTTTTTT. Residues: CASRPQTGGGEKLFF.

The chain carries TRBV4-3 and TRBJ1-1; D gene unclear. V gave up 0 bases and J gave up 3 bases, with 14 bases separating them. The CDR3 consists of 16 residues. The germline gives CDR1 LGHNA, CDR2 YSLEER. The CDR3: CASSQDPGGWDTEAFF. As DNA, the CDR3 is TGCGCCAGCAGCCAAGATCCAGGAGGTTGGGACACTGAAGCTTTCTTT.

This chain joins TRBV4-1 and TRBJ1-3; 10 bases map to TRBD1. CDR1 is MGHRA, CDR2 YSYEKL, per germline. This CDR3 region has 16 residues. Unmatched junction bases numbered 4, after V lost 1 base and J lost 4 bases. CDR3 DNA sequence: TGCGCCAGCAGCCAAGCCGGGACAGGGGTCGGAAACACCATATATTTT. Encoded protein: CASSQAGTGVGNTIYF.

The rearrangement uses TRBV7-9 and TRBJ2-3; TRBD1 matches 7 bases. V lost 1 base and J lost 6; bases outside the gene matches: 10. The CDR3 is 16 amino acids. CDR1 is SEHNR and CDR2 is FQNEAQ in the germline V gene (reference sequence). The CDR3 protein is CASSLGEQGSRDTQYF. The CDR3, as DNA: TGTGCCAGCAGCTTAGGCGAACAGGGGTCGAGGGATACGCAGTATTTT.

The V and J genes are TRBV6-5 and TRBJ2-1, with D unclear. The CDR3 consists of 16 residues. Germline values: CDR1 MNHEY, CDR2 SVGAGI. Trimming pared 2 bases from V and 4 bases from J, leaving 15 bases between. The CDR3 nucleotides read TGTGCCAGCAGTTACACATATCCCGTCCCGTACAATGAGCAGTTCTTC. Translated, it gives CASSYTYPVPYNEQFF.

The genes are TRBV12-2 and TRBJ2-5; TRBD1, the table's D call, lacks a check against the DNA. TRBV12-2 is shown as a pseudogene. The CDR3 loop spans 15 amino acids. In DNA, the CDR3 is TGTGCAAGTCGCTTATGGGACAGGGTAAGGGAGACCCAGTACTTC. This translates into CASRLWDRVRETQYF.

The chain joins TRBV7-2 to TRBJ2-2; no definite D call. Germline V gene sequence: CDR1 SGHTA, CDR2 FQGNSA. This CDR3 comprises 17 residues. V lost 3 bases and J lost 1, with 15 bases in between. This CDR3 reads CASSFYGSQGNTGELFF. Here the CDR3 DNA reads TGTGCCAGCAGCTTCTACGGGTCCCAAGGGAACACCGGGGAGCTGTTTTTT.

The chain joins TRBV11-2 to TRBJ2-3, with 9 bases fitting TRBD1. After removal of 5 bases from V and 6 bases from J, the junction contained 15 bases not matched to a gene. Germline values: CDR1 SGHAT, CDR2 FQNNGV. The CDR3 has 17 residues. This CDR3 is CASSTRTGTGISDTQYF. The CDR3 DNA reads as TGTGCCAGCAGCACACGAACCGGGACAGGGATATCCGATACGCAGTATTTT. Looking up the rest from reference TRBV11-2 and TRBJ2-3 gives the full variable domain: EAGVAQSPRYKIIEKRQSVAFWCNPISGHATLYWYQQILGQGPKLLIQFQNNGVVDDSQLPKDRFSAERLKGVDSTLKIQPAKLEDSAVYLCASSTRTGTGISDTQYFGPGTRLTVL.

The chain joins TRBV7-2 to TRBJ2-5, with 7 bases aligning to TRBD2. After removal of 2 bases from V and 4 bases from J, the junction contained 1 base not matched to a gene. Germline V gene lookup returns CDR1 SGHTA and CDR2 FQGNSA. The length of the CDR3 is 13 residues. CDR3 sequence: CASSLWGGETQYF. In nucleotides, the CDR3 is TGTGCCAGCAGCTTATGGGGGGGAGAGACCCAGTACTTC.

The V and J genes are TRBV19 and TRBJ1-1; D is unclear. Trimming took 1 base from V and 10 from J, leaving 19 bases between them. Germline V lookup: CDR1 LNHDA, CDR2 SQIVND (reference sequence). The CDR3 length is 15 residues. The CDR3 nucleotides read TGTGCCAGTAGTATAGTTGCGGAACCCCCCAGAGGAGCTTTCTTT. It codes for CASSIVAEPPRGAFF. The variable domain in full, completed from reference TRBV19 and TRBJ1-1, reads DGGITQSPKYLFRKEGQNVTLSCEQNLNHDAMYWYRQDPGQGLRLIYYSQIVNDFQKGDIAEGYSVSREKKESFPLTVTSAQKNPTAFYLCASSIVAEPPRGAFFGQGTRLTVV.

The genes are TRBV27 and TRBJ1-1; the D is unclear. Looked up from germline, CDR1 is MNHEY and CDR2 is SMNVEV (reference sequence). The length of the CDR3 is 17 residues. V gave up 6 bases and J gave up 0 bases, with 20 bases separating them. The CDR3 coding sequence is TGTGCCAGCAGCCCGAGTCGAGGGTTTGGGATGAACACTGAAGCTTTCTTT. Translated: CASSPSRGFGMNTEAFF.